The 30 T cell receptor beta chains reported below all come from one sample, sequenced in a study of blood T cells in healthy people across ages. A second roughly 7 to 12 cycle PCR used barcoded and J-beta primers. Via MiXCR, TCRdb re-called the 5' RACE reads, giving one row per CDR3 protein. The table records roughly 1.5 million distinct CDR3 sequences, under 55% of them present only once. Source material: blood. The origin of the receptors is a woman in her late teens or twenties in good health.

This clonotype was found many times. The gene calls are TRBV7-2 and TRBJ1-5; TRBD1 is a possible D gene (5 bases). Trimming stripped 4 bases from V and 1 base from J, with 17 bases between. From germline, CDR1 is SGHTA and CDR2 FQGNSA. The CDR3 loop spans 17 amino acids. CDR3 nucleotides: TGTGCCAGCAGCTCTTACTCTGGGGACGTAAGCAATCAGCCCCAGCATTTT. Translating it yields CASSSYSGDVSNQPQHF. Supplemented by reference TRBV7-2 and TRBJ1-5, the full variable domain reads GAGVSQSPSNKVTEKGKDVELRCDPISGHTALYWYRQSLGQGLEFLIYFQGNSAPDKSGLPSDRFSAERTGGSVSTLTIQRTQQEDSAVYLCASSSYSGDVSNQPQHFGDGTRLSIL.

This clonotype was counted only a few times. V and J are TRBV7-2 and TRBJ2-5; TRBD2 aligns across 7 bases. This CDR3 has 13 residues. With V trimmed by 5 bases and J by 9 bases, 9 bases remained unmatched. CDR1 and CDR2 from the germline V gene are SGHTA and FQGNSA. The CDR3 DNA reads as TGTGCCAGCAGCCCCTTGACTAGCAAGCCCCAGTACTTC. It specifies CASSPLTSKPQYF. The whole variable domain, remainder taken from reference TRBV7-2 and TRBJ2-5, is GAGVSQSPSNKVTEKGKDVELRCDPISGHTALYWYRQSLGQGLEFLIYFQGNSAPDKSGLPSDRFSAERTGGSVSTLTIQRTQQEDSAVYLCASSPLTSKPQYFGPGTRLLVL.

The chain couples TRBV20-1 to TRBJ2-5, with D hard to call. Germline lookup yields CDR1 DFQATT and CDR2 SNEGSKA (reference sequence). V dropped 4 bases and J dropped 6 bases, with 9 bases sitting between them. CDR3 length: 11 residues. CDR3 residues: CSATKSQTQYF. The CDR3 coding sequence is TGCAGTGCTACCAAAAGCCAGACCCAGTACTTC.

The genes are TRBV5-1 and TRBJ1-2, with D perhaps TRBD1 (5 bases). Trimming shortened V by 4 bases and J by 6 bases, and 13 bases separated the two germline ends. Per germline, CDR1 SGHRS and CDR2 YFSETQ. The CDR3 is 13 residues long. The CDR3 coding sequence is TGCGCCAGCAGCCTACAGGAGGGCAATGGCTACACCTTC. It encodes CASSLQEGNGYTF.

The chain joins TRBV12-3 or TRBV12-4 to TRBJ2-1; 13 positions agree with TRBD2. CDR3 size: 16 residues. With 9 bases clipped from V and 1 base from J, the junction kept 6 bases outside the gene matches. The CDR3 sequence: CASGLAGATSYNEQFF. DNA for the CDR3: TGTGCCAGTGGACTAGCGGGGGCTACTTCCTACAATGAGCAGTTCTTC.

The chain has TRBV10-3 and TRBJ2-3; tentative D call: TRBD2 (5 bases). The CDR3 sequence is 13 residues long. Germline assignment: CDR1 ENHRY and CDR2 SYGVKD. V lost 6 bases and J 3 bases, leaving 10 bases between the germline ends. CDR3 region: CAISGGETDTQYF. CDR3 coding DNA: TGTGCCATCAGCGGAGGAGAGACAGATACGCAGTATTTT.

The chain uses TRBV2 and TRBJ1-2, with a weak D call TRBD1 (5 bases). Germline CDR1 SNHLY, CDR2 FYNNEI. The CDR3 has 17 residues. Trimming removed 2 bases from V and 4 bases from J, with 20 bases in between. CDR3 nucleotides: TGTGCCAGCAGTGAAACCGGGACGTCCACACCCGTCTATGGCTACACCTTC. It codes for CASSETGTSTPVYGYTF.

This clonotype was observed once. The chain has TRBV7-2 and TRBJ2-1; no definite D call. Germline V gene data show CDR1 as SGHTA and CDR2 as FQGNSA. Trimming pared 5 bases from V and 5 bases from J, leaving 13 bases between. The CDR3 covers 14 residues. The CDR3 DNA reads TGTGCCAGCAGCCTCCGGAGCCTAAACAATGAGCAGTTCTTC. The encoded protein is CASSLRSLNNEQFF. Full variable domain (remainder filled in from reference TRBV7-2 and TRBJ2-1): GAGVSQSPSNKVTEKGKDVELRCDPISGHTALYWYRQSLGQGLEFLIYFQGNSAPDKSGLPSDRFSAERTGGSVSTLTIQRTQQEDSAVYLCASSLRSLNNEQFFGPGTRLTVL.

V gene TRBV27 combines with J gene TRBJ2-3; either TRBD1 or TRBD2 may fit D (5 bases each). The V end lost 1 base, the J end lost 2 bases, and 22 bases lay between the germline ends. The CDR3 runs to 19 residues. Germline CDR1 is MNHEY and CDR2 is SMNVEV (reference sequence). The CDR3 bases are TGTGCCAGCAGTTTATGGGGCCGAGGGGACCTGGGGGTCACAGATACGCAGTATTTT. It codes for CASSLWGRGDLGVTDTQYF.

Worth noting for this clonotype: This may be a read error: a much more frequent sequence differs by one nucleotide. V gene TRBV4-1 combines with J gene TRBJ2-7; no clear D gene. With the DNA end fitting TRBJ2-1 better, the J assignment may be wrong. The CDR3 loop spans 13 amino acids. From germline, CDR1 is MGHRA and CDR2 YSYEKL. The DNA for the CDR3 is TGCGCCAGCAGCCAAGGCGATTACAAGGAGCAGTTCTTC. Residues: CASSQGDYKEQFF.

CDR3 protein: CASSLVRGEQETQYF. The CDR3 nucleotides read TGCGCCAGCAGCTTGGTGCGGGGGGAACAAGAGACCCAGTACTTC. The chain is built from TRBV5-1 and TRBJ2-5, with 8 bases lining up with TRBD2. Germline V gene lookup returns CDR1 SGHRS and CDR2 YFSETQ. Trimming took 0 bases from V and 2 from J; bases not matched to a gene: 3. This CDR3 has 15 amino acids.

The V gene is TRBV2, the J gene TRBJ1-1; D perhaps matches TRBD1 (6 bases). The germline V gene encodes CDR1 SNHLY and CDR2 FYNNEI. The CDR3 is made up of 13 amino acids. The germline V and J ends were trimmed by 8 bases and 5 bases, with 15 bases remaining between them. The CDR3: CASGGAGRTEAFF. For the CDR3, the DNA is TGTGCCAGCGGGGGGGCAGGGAGGACTGAAGCTTTCTTT.

The chain employs TRBV12-3 or TRBV12-4 and TRBJ2-3, with D perhaps TRBD2 (6 bases). Trimming removed 5 bases at V and 6 bases at J, with 15 bases between. The CDR3 spans 14 residues. CDR3 loop: CASSPGTRRDTQYF. The CDR3 DNA sequence: TGTGCCAGCAGTCCCGGGACTCGTCGGGATACGCAGTATTTT.

The gene calls are TRBV4-1 and TRBJ2-7, with D possibly TRBD2 on 6 matching bases. The CDR3 spans 15 residues. The V end was cut by 2 bases, the J end by 2 bases, with 13 bases between. Germline V gives CDR1 MGHRA, CDR2 YSYEKL. The DNA for the CDR3 is TGCGCCAGCAGCCAATCATTTGGAGGGGCCTACGAGCAGTACTTC. Protein sequence: CASSQSFGGAYEQYF.

On this clonotype: The junction does not match germline at one end; this may be a read error. CDR3 region: CATSDSRAYDTYGQYF. In DNA, the CDR3 is TGTGCCACCAGTGACAGTCGGGCATACGATACCTACGGGCAGTACTTC. The chain joins TRBV24-1 to TRBJ2-7; D gene uncertain. There are 16 residues in the CDR3. Germline CDR1 KGHDR, CDR2 SFDVKD.

The genes are TRBV7-2 and TRBJ2-1; 7 bases align to TRBD1. CDR1 SGHTA and CDR2 FQGNSA come from the germline V gene. The CDR3 sequence is 16 residues long. The junction had 12 bases not matched to a gene; V was cut back by 6 bases and J by 4 bases. The DNA of the CDR3 is TGTGCCAGCAGTTTGACAGGGCCCAGAGGGTACAATGAGCAGTTCTTC. It codes for CASSLTGPRGYNEQFF.

This clonotype has more than one count but fewer than ten. The chain employs TRBV5-1 and TRBJ2-1, with TRBD1 as a possible D gene (5 bases). The CDR3 runs to 16 residues. Deletions cut 0 bases from V and 6 bases from J, with 16 bases between. Germline V gene lookup returns CDR1 SGHRS and CDR2 YFSETQ. For the CDR3, the DNA is TGCGCCAGCAGCTTGGTGGACCAGGGTTTTTTCAATGAGCAGTTCTTC. Translating it yields CASSLVDQGFFNEQFF.

The rearrangement links TRBV12-3 or TRBV12-4 to TRBJ2-1; D possibly corresponds to TRBD1 (6 bases). The CDR3 is 13 residues long. The ends were cut back, 5 bases at V and 12 bases at J, with 17 bases in the middle. Here the CDR3 reads CASSPGQTDAQFF. CDR3 nucleotide sequence: TGTGCCAGCAGTCCCGGACAGACCGATGCGCAGTTCTTC.

The V gene is TRBV12-3 or TRBV12-4, the J gene TRBJ1-2; D may be TRBD1 (6 bases). V shed 7 bases and J shed 1 base, with 25 bases lying between them. CDR3 length: 18 amino acids. CDR3 protein: CASTPAGRGILINYGYTF. CDR3 coding DNA: TGTGCCAGCACCCCCGCAGGCAGGGGAATATTAATTAACTATGGCTACACCTTC.

A few counts support this clonotype. Since a much larger clone is just one base distant, this may be a read error. The chain carries TRBV27 and TRBJ2-1, with 10 positions matching TRBD2. Germline CDR1 and CDR2: MNHEY and SMNVEV (reference sequence). The J segment lost 6 bases and the V segment lost 5 bases, leaving 4 bases of the junction unmatched. This CDR3 region has 14 residues. CDR3 bases: TGTGCCAGCAGTCCCTGGACTAGCGGCAATGAGCAGTTCTTC. This sequence encodes CASSPWTSGNEQFF.

The CDR3 sequence is CATSGPGGNSGNTIYF. CDR3 coding DNA: TGTGCCACCAGCGGACCCGGGGGGAATTCTGGAAACACCATATATTTT. This chain joins TRBV15 and TRBJ1-3, with a tentative D call TRBD1 (5 bases). CDR3 length: 16 amino acids. Germline lookup yields CDR1 LNHNV and CDR2 YYDKDF (reference sequence). Trimming took off 5 bases at V and 1 base at J, with 15 bases between the two ends.

This clonotype was detected only once. The chain couples TRBV12-3 or TRBV12-4 to TRBJ1-1; D is ambiguous. CDR3 length: 10 residues. V lost 8 bases and J lost 4, with 5 bases in between. The CDR3 bases are TGTGCCAGCCACAGCACTGAAGCTTTCTTT. It codes for CASHSTEAFF.

On this clonotype: At one end, the junction sequence differs from germline, possibly due to a read error. The chain has TRBV7-2 and TRBJ2-1, with 7 positions matching TRBD1. Germline CDR1 SGHTA, CDR2 FQGNSA. The length of the CDR3 is 16 residues. In nucleotides, the CDR3 is TGTGCCAGCAGCTTAGAGGGGACAGTCTCCTCCAATGAGCAGTTCTTC. As protein: CASSLEGTVSSNEQFF. The full variable domain, its missing parts supplied by reference TRBV7-2 and TRBJ2-1, is GAGVSQSPSNKVTEKGKDVELRCDPISGHTALYWYRQSLGQGLEFLIYFQGNSAPDKSGLPSDRFSAERTGGSVSTLTIQRTQQEDSAVYLCASSLEGTVSSNEQFFGPGTRLTVL.

The J gene is TRBJ1-6, the V gene TRBV4-1; weak D call: TRBD1 (5 bases). This CDR3 region has 15 residues. Trimming pared 3 bases from V and 7 bases from J, leaving 13 bases between. Germline values: CDR1 MGHRA, CDR2 YSYEKL. The CDR3 protein is CASSHPRGQNSPLHF. The CDR3 bases are TGCGCCAGCAGCCACCCCCGGGGCCAAAATTCACCCCTCCACTTT.

This chain uses TRBV4-3 with TRBJ2-6; D uncertain. V was shortened by 1 base and J by 1 base, with 11 bases between the two germline ends. CDR1 LGHNA and CDR2 YSLEER come from the germline V gene. The CDR3 totals 17 residues. The chain's CDR3 is CASSQVLSKSGANVLTF. The CDR3 DNA sequence: TGCGCCAGCAGCCAAGTACTCTCTAAGTCTGGGGCCAACGTCCTGACTTTC.

A few counts support this clonotype. V gene TRBV29-1 combines with J gene TRBJ2-7; 11 bases map to TRBD2. From germline, CDR1 is SQVTM and CDR2 ANQGSEA. This CDR3 spans 14 amino acids. V was pared by 5 bases and J by 0 bases, with 3 bases of the junction left unmatched. CDR3 amino acids: CSVSGLADSYEQYF. CDR3 nucleotide sequence: TGCAGCGTTTCGGGACTAGCGGACTCCTACGAGCAGTACTTC.

The chain uses TRBV9 and TRBJ2-1; 7 nucleotides agree with TRBD2. Germline CDR1 is SGDLS and CDR2 is YYNGEE. V gave up 2 bases and J gave up 2 bases; unmatched junction bases: 10. This CDR3 has 17 residues. CDR3 bases: TGTGCCAGCAGCGTCAGCGGGGTCCCAAGCACCTACAATGAGCAGTTCTTC. This encodes CASSVSGVPSTYNEQFF.

The genes are TRBV5-1 and TRBJ1-2, with D perhaps TRBD1 (6 bases). The CDR3 has 15 residues. V was clipped by 4 bases and J by 8 bases, with 21 bases between them. The germline V gene encodes CDR1 SGHRS and CDR2 YFSETQ. CDR3 nucleotide sequence: TGCGCCAGCAGCGCCGGGAACAGGGACTTTGGGGGCTACACCTTC. The encoded protein is CASSAGNRDFGGYTF.

This clonotype was recorded many times. One end of the junction is discordant with germline, which a read error may explain. The rearrangement uses TRBV12-3 or TRBV12-4 and TRBJ2-7, with D perhaps matching TRBD2 (5 bases). The CDR3 has 11 amino acids. CDR3 protein: CASSLGSEQYF. In nucleotides, the CDR3 is TGTGCCAGCAGCTTAGGGAGCGAGCAGTACTTC.

The chain has TRBV2 and TRBJ2-7, with 9 nucleotides matching TRBD1. Germline V gene sequence: CDR1 SNHLY, CDR2 FYNNEI. CDR3 length equals 14 residues. Losses at the gene ends were 5 bases for V and 6 bases for J; bases not matched to a gene: 8. Written as DNA, the CDR3 is TGTGCCAGCAGTATGACAGGGGGATCCGGCGAGCAGTACTTC. Its protein product is CASSMTGGSGEQYF.